The 26 T cell receptor beta chains listed next were all sequenced from one sample in a study of CD8+CD57+ T cells in acquired aplastic anemia. TCR beta VDJ and CDR3 profiles were obtained from a genomic DNA template. In TCRdb, the reads were re-called with MiXCR into one record per CDR3 protein. Of more than 150,000 distinct CDR3 sequences in the sample, approximately 50% are singletons; the top ten hold around 9.7%. Those patients picked for sequencing had displayed CD8+CD57+ cell expansion on flow cytometry. Sequenced material: sorted CD4+, CD8+, or CD8+CD57+ T cells (not recorded which) from PBMCs. These receptor sequences come from a human donor with aplastic anemia.

This clonotype was seen repeatedly, ten times or more. V usage is TRBV5-8 and J usage is TRBJ1-1; D not certain. V lost 4 bases to trimming and J lost 6 bases, with 13 bases between them. The CDR3 spans 13 residues. CDR1 and CDR2 from the germline V gene are SGHTS and YDEGEE. The CDR3 DNA follows: TGTGCCAGCAGCACCCTAGTTGGGGCTGAAGCTTTCTTT. Protein product: CASSTLVGAEAFF.

The chain links TRBV7-2 to TRBJ1-1; no clear D. Germline CDR1 and CDR2: SGHTA and FQGNSA. Trimming removed 5 bases at V and 0 bases at J, with 7 bases between. CDR3 size: 13 residues. The CDR3 spells CASSLYLNTEAFF. CDR3 sequence (DNA): TGTGCCAGCAGCCTTTATTTGAACACTGAAGCTTTCTTT.

This clonotype was found a few times. The rearrangement links TRBV7-9 to TRBJ2-7; possible D gene TRBD1, 5 bases. In germline, CDR1 is SEHNR, CDR2 FQNEAQ (reference sequence). V was cut by 5 bases and J by 4 bases, with 9 bases left in between. The CDR3 consists of 12 residues. The CDR3 nucleotides read TGTGCCAGCAGCACGACAGTGTACGAGCAGTACTTC. It codes for CASSTTVYEQYF.

This rearrangement joins TRBV20-1 to TRBJ2-7; TRBD2 matches at 11 bases. Germline V gene sequence: CDR1 DFQATT, CDR2 SNEGSKA (reference sequence). J gave up 3 bases and V 6 bases, and 10 bases lay outside the gene matches. CDR3 length: 15 residues. The CDR3 sequence: CSASGTSGDDYEQYF. In nucleotides, the CDR3 is TGCAGTGCCTCCGGGACTAGCGGAGACGACTACGAGCAGTACTTC.

For this clonotype: The conserved phenylalanine or tryptophan is not found at the CDR3 terminus, so this likely reflects a read error. The gene calls are TRBV19 and TRBJ1-6; D is unresolved. CDR3 size: 13 residues. CDR1 and CDR2 (germline): LNHDA, SQIVND (reference sequence). Trimming removed 6 bases from V and 10 bases from J, with 13 bases in between. CDR3 nucleotide sequence: TGTGCCAGTAGCCCGAGTCTGGGGTCACCCCTCCACTCT. Translated: CASSPSLGSPLHS.

This clonotype was detected ten times or more. V gene TRBV5-1 combines with J gene TRBJ2-5, with 7 bases identical to TRBD2. V dropped 7 bases and J dropped 4; count of bases not matched to a gene: 7. The CDR3 length is 13 residues. Per germline, CDR1 SGHRS and CDR2 YFSETQ. The CDR3 DNA sequence: TGCGCCAGCGGGGAGGGGTCGACAGAGACCCAGTACTTC. It codes for CASGEGSTETQYF. The full variable domain, its missing parts supplied by reference TRBV5-1 and TRBJ2-5, is KAGVTQTPRYLIKTRGQQVTLSCSPISGHRSVSWYQQTPGQGLQFLFEYFSETQRNKGNFPGRFSGRQFSNSRSEMNVSTLELGDSALYLCASGEGSTETQYFGPGTRLLVL.

The rearrangement uses TRBV5-1 and TRBJ1-4; 9 bases line up with TRBD1. Looked up from germline, CDR1 is SGHRS and CDR2 is YFSETQ. This CDR3 is built from 17 residues. V shed 3 bases, J shed 7 bases, and the junction held 13 bases outside the gene matches. CDR3 DNA sequence: TGCGCCAGCAGCTCCGGGACAGGGTTTAGGAGCGGTGAAAAACTGTTTTTT. This encodes CASSSGTGFRSGEKLFF.

The V gene is TRBV2, the J gene TRBJ1-2; TRBD1 matches at 7 bases. Germline V gene lookup returns CDR1 SNHLY and CDR2 FYNNEI. The CDR3 covers 14 residues. Trimming cost V 4 bases and J 4 bases; bases outside gene matches: 6. The CDR3 DNA follows: TGTGCCAGCAGTGCTCGACAGGGTACCTATGGCTACACCTTC. Amino acid sequence: CASSARQGTYGYTF.

Comments on this clonotype: One junction end disagrees with the germline gene, perhaps due to a read error. The J gene is TRBJ1-5, the V gene TRBV10-3; D ambiguous. This CDR3 has 8 residues. Germline-derived CDR1 and CDR2 are ENHRY and SYGVKD. CDR3 residues: CASSYQHF. The CDR3 region has the DNA TGTGCCAGCAGTTACCAGCATTTT.

The V and J genes are TRBV2 and TRBJ2-7; 13 bases map to TRBD2. The V and J ends lost 6 bases and 3 bases, in that order; junction bases with no gene match: 2. The CDR3 totals 14 residues. Germline CDR1 SNHLY, CDR2 FYNNEI. CDR3 nucleotides: TGTGCCAGCAGGGGACTAGCGGGAAACTACGAGCAGTACTTC. As protein: CASRGLAGNYEQYF.

This clonotype was counted a few times. The chain employs TRBV20-1 and TRBJ1-5; tentative D call: TRBD1 (6 bases). Trimming removed 4 bases at V and 1 base at J, with 17 bases between. CDR1 and CDR2 from the germline V gene are DFQATT and SNEGSKA (reference sequence). The CDR3 totals 16 residues. This chain's CDR3 is CSAMLRGAPSNQPQHF. CDR3 bases: TGCAGTGCTATGTTAAGGGGGGCCCCGAGCAATCAGCCCCAGCATTTT.

This clonotype showed up many times. This chain connects TRBV6-1 to TRBJ1-3; tentative D call: TRBD1 (6 bases). The CDR3 length is 15 residues. Trimming left V 7 bases short and J 0 bases short, with 13 bases between. CDR1 is MNHNS and CDR2 is SASEGT in the germline V gene. The CDR3 nucleotides read TGTGCCAGCAATACAGGGACCAGCTCTGGAAACACCATATATTTT. It codes for CASNTGTSSGNTIYF.

As regards this clonotype: Because it lacks the conserved phenylalanine or tryptophan at the end, this CDR3 is likely a read error. The rearrangement links TRBV24-1 to TRBJ2-5; a possible D gene is TRBD2 (5 bases). The length of the CDR3 is 14 residues. Germline CDR1 and CDR2: KGHDR and SFDVKD. CDR3 in amino acids: CATSDWDTGETQYL. The CDR3 nucleotides read TGTGCTACCAGTGATTGGGATACGGGGGAGACCCAGTACCTC.

This clonotype was found many times. The CDR3 sequence: CSARDRGGWAEAFF. DNA of the CDR3: TGCAGTGCTAGAGATCGGGGGGGGTGGGCTGAAGCTTTCTTT. The rearrangement links TRBV20-1 to TRBJ1-1; possible D gene TRBD1, 5 bases. The CDR3 length is 14 residues. Germline V gene data show CDR1 as DFQATT and CDR2 as SNEGSKA (reference sequence). Between the trimmed V and J ends, which lost 0 bases and 6 bases, there was a span of 14 bases.

The chain joins TRBV6-1 to TRBJ1-3, with 9 nucleotides matching TRBD1. J gave up 3 bases and V 0 bases, and 12 bases lay outside the gene matches. This CDR3 spans 19 amino acids. The V gene's germline CDR1 is MNHNS and CDR2 SASEGT. CDR3 sequence (DNA): TGTGCCAGCAGTGAAGCTATGCCGACAGGGGGTCAGAATGGAAACACCATATATTTT. Protein product: CASSEAMPTGGQNGNTIYF.

This clonotype was counted ten times or more. The chain combines TRBV7-8 with TRBJ2-7; tentative D call: TRBD1 (6 bases). V lost 5 bases and J 11 bases, leaving 22 bases between the germline ends. The CDR3 is 14 residues long. In germline, CDR1 is SGHVS, CDR2 FQNEAQ. This CDR3 is CASSRIQSRGPEYF. DNA for the CDR3: TGTGCCAGCAGCCGTATACAAAGCAGGGGACCGGAGTACTTC.

As to this clonotype: A single base separates this from a much larger clone, so it may be a read error. This rearrangement joins TRBV11-1 to TRBJ2-7; 7 bases are shared with TRBD2. This CDR3 region has 15 residues. J gave up 6 bases and V 6 bases, and 14 bases lay outside the gene matches. Germline assignment: CDR1 SGHAT and CDR2 FQDESV (reference sequence). CDR3 nucleotides: TGTGCCAGCAGAGATGGACTAGGGCTTTCCACCGAGCAGTACTTC. Its protein product is CASRDGLGLSTEQYF.

This clonotype was recorded at least ten times. As DNA, the CDR3 is TGTGCCAGCAGCCCCACCCAAGAGACCCAGTACTTC. Translating it yields CASSPTQETQYF. The rearrangement joins TRBV12-3 or TRBV12-4 to TRBJ2-5, with D unresolved. With 6 bases removed from V and 1 base from J, the gap between germline ends came to 6 bases. CDR3 size: 12 residues.

The gene calls are TRBV10-3 and TRBJ1-6; D call uncertain. The CDR3 consists of 15 residues. Trimming left V 0 bases short and J 9 bases short, with 12 bases between. Per germline, CDR1 ENHRY and CDR2 SYGVKD. The CDR3 coding sequence is TGTGCCATCAGTGAGTCGGAGGGCCTAATTTCACCCCTCCACTTT. This translates into CAISESEGLISPLHF.

This clonotype was recorded many times. The chain combines TRBV20-1 with TRBJ2-4, with 7 bases that match TRBD2. V trimming: 1 base; J trimming: 9 bases; junction bases outside the gene matches: 6. This CDR3 is built from 13 residues. In germline, CDR1 is DFQATT, CDR2 SNEGSKA (reference sequence). Here the CDR3 DNA reads TGCAGTGCTAGAGCGGGAGGACGAGGCATTCAGTACTTC. It specifies CSARAGGRGIQYF.

This clonotype was picked up many times. The V call is TRBV15, the J call TRBJ2-2; D remains ambiguous. The CDR3 covers 16 residues. V lost 1 base, J lost 0 bases, and 9 bases lay in between. Germline assignment: CDR1 LNHNV and CDR2 YYDKDF (reference sequence). This CDR3 reads CATSRGNHPNTGELFF. CDR3 sequence (DNA): TGTGCCACCAGCAGAGGTAATCACCCGAACACCGGGGAGCTGTTTTTT.

A few counts support this clonotype. This chain connects TRBV6-2 or TRBV6-3 to TRBJ2-5, with TRBD2 identical over 10 bases. Losses at the gene ends were 6 bases for V and 1 base for J; bases not matched to a gene: 5. CDR3 length equals 15 residues. Germline CDR1 MNHEY, CDR2 SVGEGT. The chain's CDR3 is CASSRRTSGQETQYF. The DNA of the CDR3 is TGTGCCAGCAGCCGACGGACTAGCGGCCAAGAGACCCAGTACTTC.

This clonotype has just a few counts. The chain combines TRBV20-1 with TRBJ2-3, with D possibly being TRBD1 or TRBD2 (5 bases each). Germline V gene data show CDR1 as DFQATT and CDR2 as SNEGSKA (reference sequence). The CDR3 loop spans 13 amino acids. Trimming pared 6 bases from V and 5 bases from J, leaving 15 bases between. In nucleotides, the CDR3 is TGCAGTGCCAAAGATAGTGGGGGAGATACGCAGTATTTT. Its translation: CSAKDSGGDTQYF.

This clonotype appeared a single time. One end of the junction is discordant with germline, which a read error may explain. This chain links TRBV2 with TRBJ2-7; D possibly corresponds to TRBD1 (6 bases). Germline V gene sequence: CDR1 SNHLY, CDR2 FYNNEI. The CDR3 runs 12 residues. The CDR3 nucleotides read TGTGCCAGCAGTGACAGGGGCCACGAGCGGTACTTC. Its protein product is CASSDRGHERYF.

A remark on this clonotype: This may arise from a read error, as a much more abundant clone is one base away. The chain has TRBV11-2 and TRBJ2-1; a possible D gene is TRBD2 (5 bases). Germline lookup yields CDR1 SGHAT and CDR2 FQNNGV. The CDR3 consists of 15 residues. Trimming cost V 3 bases and J 12 bases, with 21 bases left between them. The CDR3 region has the DNA TGTGCCAGCAGCTTCGAGAGGGCCGGTTACGGTGGGCAGTTCTTC. Residues: CASSFERAGYGGQFF.

The V call is TRBV19, the J call TRBJ2-6; no clear D. V lost 5 bases and J 4 bases, leaving 9 bases between the germline ends. This CDR3 has 14 amino acids. Per the germline V gene, CDR1 is LNHDA and CDR2 is SQIVND (reference sequence). CDR3: CASSDRSGANVLTF. DNA of the CDR3: TGTGCCAGTAGTGACCGTTCCGGGGCCAACGTCCTGACTTTC.